The clone carrying this T cell receptor (beta chain) came up once. Its cognate antigen is unknown. These data belong to a study of cytomegalovirus exposure and HLA in healthy donors. General observations from the study: Specificity for CMV antigens was confirmed in vitro for three of the CMV-associated chains. The authors enumerated over 150 TCR beta chains as linked to cytomegalovirus. As was reported, the classifier diagnosed cytomegalovirus status with high specificity and sensitivity.

Clones were read by immunoSEQ multiplex PCR, and TCRdb kept only the in-frame ones, dropping some. Altogether roughly 90,000 clones are present, less than 85% being singletons, with the ten largest covering 20% to 25%. There are 15 residues in the CDR3. With V trimmed by 4 bases and J by 6 bases, 7 bases remained unmatched. Germline V gives CDR1 SGHRS, CDR2 YFSETQ. This chain links TRBV5-1 with TRBJ2-1, with 10 positions matching TRBD2. The sequence was collected from a man aged 18 to 30 in good health and CMV-seropositive. Material for sequencing was PBMCs. As DNA, the CDR3 is TGCGCCAGCAGCATACTAGCGGGAATCCGCAATGAGCAGTTCTTC. Amino acid sequence: CASSILAGIRNEQFF.